The 27 T cell receptor beta chains below were found in one sample sequenced in a study of T cell responses to AZD1222 COVID-19 vaccine. Clones were read by immunoSEQ multiplex PCR, and TCRdb kept only the in-frame ones, dropping some. The table lists under 75,000 clones, around 85% of them singletons, with about a fifth in the top ten. Sequenced here: peripheral blood, sampled on day 0 of AZD1222 vaccination. These receptors originate from an adult in good health.

V gene TRBV5-1 combines with J gene TRBJ1-2; possibly TRBD1 for D (5 bases). The germline gives CDR1 SGHRS, CDR2 YFSETQ. V gave up 0 bases and J gave up 4 bases, with 10 bases separating them. The CDR3 contains 14 residues. The CDR3 DNA follows: TGCGCCAGCAGCTTGGACAGGTCTAGCTATGGCTACACCTTC. Protein product: CASSLDRSSYGYTF.

This clone was seen only a few times. This chain's CDR3 is CASSYDGNTEAFF. The CDR3 coding sequence is TGTGCCAGCAGTTACGACGGAAACACTGAAGCTTTCTTT. V and J are TRBV6-5 and TRBJ1-1; D uncertain. This CDR3 contains 13 residues. Trimming left V 2 bases short and J 2 bases short, with 6 bases between. Germline values: CDR1 MNHEY, CDR2 SVGAGI.

The gene calls are TRBV29-1 and TRBJ2-3, with 7 bases that match TRBD1. With 4 bases clipped from V and 2 bases from J, the junction kept 9 bases outside the gene matches. CDR1 and CDR2 from the germline V gene are SQVTM and ANQGSEA. The CDR3 spans 15 residues. This CDR3 is CSVVEPEGATDTQYF. The CDR3 coding sequence is TGCAGCGTTGTCGAACCTGAGGGGGCCACAGATACGCAGTATTTT.

The chain recombines TRBV5-4 with TRBJ2-5, with D hard to call. Trimming took 0 bases from V and 4 from J, leaving 4 bases between them. The germline gives CDR1 SGHNT, CDR2 YYREEE (reference sequence). The CDR3 covers 12 residues. CDR3 sequence: CASSLEVETQYF. Here the CDR3 DNA reads TGTGCCAGCAGCTTGGAGGTAGAGACCCAGTACTTC.

V and J are TRBV5-1 and TRBJ2-1, with D maybe TRBD2 (5 bases). V lost 4 bases, J lost 2 bases, and 7 bases lay in between. Germline V gene sequence: CDR1 SGHRS, CDR2 YFSETQ. This CDR3 contains 13 residues. In nucleotides, the CDR3 is TGCGCCAGCAGCACCGGGACCTACAATGAGCAGTTCTTC. Its protein is CASSTGTYNEQFF.

The V and J genes are TRBV18 and TRBJ1-1; weak D call: TRBD1 (6 bases). Germline CDR1 reads KGHSH; CDR2 reads LQKENI. This CDR3 has 15 residues. Trimming stripped 5 bases from V and 2 bases from J, with 15 bases between. The CDR3 coding sequence is TGTGCCAGCTCAACTAAACAGGGTCATAACACTGAAGCTTTCTTT. Residues: CASSTKQGHNTEAFF.

The CDR3 nucleotides read TGCGCCAGCAGCTTAGGGGTTGGGCTTAACTATGGCTACACCTTC. Protein: CASSLGVGLNYGYTF. This chain joins TRBV5-1 and TRBJ1-2; possibly TRBD1 for D (5 bases). V shed 2 bases and J shed 1 base, with 12 bases lying between them. Germline assignment: CDR1 SGHRS and CDR2 YFSETQ. The CDR3 contains 15 residues.

The V call is TRBV19, the J call TRBJ1-2, with 10 bases aligning to TRBD1. The ends lost 2 bases at V and 8 bases at J; junction bases unmatched: 14. Germline lookup yields CDR1 LNHDA and CDR2 SQIVND (reference sequence). The CDR3 length is 17 residues. The CDR3 DNA reads TGTGCCAGTAGTATAACAAAGGACAGGGGGGCATTGGACGGCTACACCTTC. This sequence encodes CASSITKDRGALDGYTF.

This clone was picked up a small number of times. The gene calls are TRBV7-9 and TRBJ1-1, with a possible D match to TRBD1 (6 bases). The germline gives CDR1 SEHNR, CDR2 FQNEAQ (reference sequence). Deletions cut 10 bases from V and 9 bases from J, with 12 bases between. The CDR3 extends over 10 amino acids. The CDR3 DNA sequence: TGTGCCACCGAAACAGGGCAAGCTTTCTTT. It translates to CATETGQAFF.

The chain uses TRBV27 and TRBJ2-5; 9 bases align to TRBD2. CDR1 is MNHEY and CDR2 is SMNVEV in the germline V gene (reference sequence). The CDR3 runs 13 residues. The junction had 3 bases not matched to a gene; V was cut back by 6 bases and J by 4 bases. The CDR3 reads CASRLAGRETQYF. As DNA, the CDR3 is TGTGCCAGCAGACTAGCGGGCAGAGAGACCCAGTACTTC.

The gene calls are TRBV9 and TRBJ1-2; the match to TRBD1 covers 11 bases. The CDR3 totals 13 residues. CDR1 SGDLS and CDR2 YYNGEE come from the germline V gene. V was clipped by 5 bases and J by 6 bases; unmatched bases: 3. CDR3: CASRGTGGDGYTF. For the CDR3, the DNA is TGTGCCAGCAGGGGGACAGGGGGAGATGGCTACACCTTC.

The gene calls are TRBV6-5 and TRBJ1-1; 10 nucleotides match TRBD1. Germline loops: CDR1 MNHEY, CDR2 SVGAGI. V lost 6 bases to trimming and J lost 11 bases; unmatched junction nucleotides: 15. The CDR3 has 15 amino acids. As DNA, the CDR3 is TGTGCCAGCAGACCCAGACAGGGGGCGCCAGGTTTGGCTTTCTTT. Encoded protein: CASRPRQGAPGLAFF.

This clone was observed a single time. V is TRBV6-5 and J is TRBJ2-5; D not certain. This CDR3 comprises 14 residues. V was trimmed by 6 bases and J by 5 bases, leaving 16 bases between them. CDR1 MNHEY and CDR2 SVGAGI come from the germline V gene. The CDR3 loop is CASSLYPVQETQYF. The CDR3 DNA follows: TGTGCCAGCAGCCTTTATCCTGTTCAGGAGACCCAGTACTTC.

V usage is TRBV2 and J usage is TRBJ2-1; no reliable D call. Germline V gives CDR1 SNHLY, CDR2 FYNNEI. The CDR3 has 14 amino acids. The V end was cut by 5 bases, the J end by 0 bases, with 8 bases between. The CDR3 loop is CASSIMSSYNEQFF. The CDR3 DNA is TGTGCCAGCAGTATAATGAGCTCCTACAATGAGCAGTTCTTC.

The chain couples TRBV3-1 (or the pseudogene TRBV3-2) to TRBJ2-3; D not resolved. The ends were cut back, 4 bases at V and 4 bases at J, with 6 bases in the middle. This CDR3 has 12 amino acids. CDR1 is LGHDT, CDR2 YNNKEL, per germline (reference sequence). CDR3 in amino acids: CASSPTADTQYF. The DNA of the CDR3 is TGTGCCAGCAGCCCTACAGCAGATACGCAGTATTTT.

The chain has TRBV10-3 and TRBJ1-2; tentatively, D is TRBD1 (6 bases). Looked up from germline, CDR1 is ENHRY and CDR2 is SYGVKD. This CDR3 has 13 residues. Trimming removed 4 bases from V and 6 bases from J, with 12 bases in between. As DNA, the CDR3 is TGTGCCATCAGTGGTCGGGGGGCGGATGGCTACACCTTC. Its protein is CAISGRGADGYTF.

This clone appeared a single time. The rearrangement joins TRBV12-3 or TRBV12-4 to TRBJ1-6, with 7 bases aligning to TRBD1. Unmatched junction bases numbered 4, after V lost 7 bases and J lost 7 bases. The CDR3 is made up of 13 amino acids. The CDR3 protein is CASTGTENSPLHF. In nucleotides, the CDR3 is TGTGCCAGCACAGGGACAGAGAATTCACCCCTCCACTTT.

The chain couples TRBV5-1 to TRBJ2-3; D possibly corresponds to TRBD2 (6 bases). The germline V and J ends were trimmed by 7 bases and 5 bases, with 17 bases remaining between them. The CDR3 extends over 14 amino acids. CDR1 and CDR2 (germline): SGHRS, YFSETQ. The CDR3 DNA reads TGCGCCAGCGGGATTTCAATAGCGGAAGATACGCAGTATTTT. Translated, it gives CASGISIAEDTQYF.

This chain uses TRBV7-2 with TRBJ1-5; D is unclear. In germline, CDR1 is SGHTA, CDR2 FQGNSA. This CDR3 region has 13 residues. Trimming took off 3 bases at V and 4 bases at J, with 7 bases between the two ends. The CDR3 bases are TGTGCCAGCAGCTTGAGGGAGAATCAGCCCCAGCATTTT. It codes for CASSLRENQPQHF. The variable domain in full, with the rest retrieved from reference TRBV7-2 and TRBJ1-5, is GAGVSQSPSNKVTEKGKDVELRCDPISGHTALYWYRQSLGQGLEFLIYFQGNSAPDKSGLPSDRFSAERTGGSVSTLTIQRTQQEDSAVYLCASSLRENQPQHFGDGTRLSIL.

The V gene is TRBV11-2, the J gene TRBJ2-1, with D possibly being TRBD1 (6 bases). V lost 1 base, J lost 10 bases, and 11 bases lay in between. This CDR3 has 13 amino acids. Germline CDR1 SGHAT, CDR2 FQNNGV. The CDR3 DNA reads as TGTGCCAGCAGCTTAGTAGGGGGATTCGAGCAGTTCTTC. Its protein product is CASSLVGGFEQFF.

J is TRBJ2-7 and V is TRBV29-1; D is ambiguous. Trimming removed 6 bases from V and 5 bases from J, with 17 bases in between. CDR3 length: 13 amino acids. In germline, CDR1 is SQVTM, CDR2 ANQGSEA. This CDR3 is CSVTQKRENEQYF. The CDR3, as DNA: TGCAGCGTGACCCAGAAAAGAGAAAACGAGCAGTACTTC.

The rearrangement links TRBV7-9 to TRBJ1-2; no clear D gene. The V gene's germline CDR1 is SEHNR and CDR2 FQNEAQ (reference sequence). V was cut by 0 bases and J by 8 bases, with 16 bases left in between. This CDR3 is 15 amino acids long. The CDR3 DNA sequence: TGTGCCAGCAGCTTAGCACGTATCGGGTGGCGGGGCTACACCTTC. Translated, it gives CASSLARIGWRGYTF.

The rearrangement joins TRBV27 to TRBJ1-2, with 9 bases identical to TRBD1. Unmatched junction bases numbered 4, after V lost 6 bases and J lost 2 bases. Germline-derived CDR1 and CDR2 are MNHEY and SMNVEV (reference sequence). This CDR3 is 14 amino acids long. The DNA of the CDR3 is TGTGCCAGCAGGGGTACAGGGGGCAACTATGGCTACACCTTC. Its translation: CASRGTGGNYGYTF.

J is TRBJ2-5 and V is TRBV18; D possibly corresponds to TRBD2 (6 bases). CDR1 and CDR2 from the germline V gene are KGHSH and LQKENI. V was pared by 3 bases and J by 13 bases, with 21 bases between. CDR3 length: 14 amino acids. In nucleotides, the CDR3 is TGTGCCAGCTCACCTGAATCGGACTCCCTGGGAGGGTACTTC. It encodes CASSPESDSLGGYF.

This clone was counted only a few times. V gene TRBV7-9 combines with J gene TRBJ2-7, with 9 bases that match TRBD1. CDR3 length: 16 amino acids. With 3 bases clipped from V and 3 bases from J, the junction kept 9 bases outside the gene matches. The germline V gene encodes CDR1 SEHNR and CDR2 FQNEAQ (reference sequence). CDR3 sequence reads: CASSFPPGQGLYEQYF. Written as DNA, the CDR3 is TGTGCCAGCAGCTTTCCGCCGGGACAGGGACTCTACGAGCAGTACTTC. Full variable domain (rest looked up from reference TRBV7-9 and TRBJ2-7): DTGVSQNPRHKITKRGQNVTFRCDPISEHNRLYWYRQTLGQGPEFLTYFQNEAQLEKSRLLSDRFSAERPKGSFSTLEIQRTEQGDSAMYLCASSFPPGQGLYEQYFGPGTRLTVT.

The V and J genes are TRBV7-2 and TRBJ1-1, with D unresolved. CDR3 size: 14 residues. Trimming took off 5 bases at V and 3 bases at J, with 13 bases between the two ends. The germline V gene encodes CDR1 SGHTA and CDR2 FQGNSA. This chain's CDR3 is CASSHGKGHTEAFF. In DNA, the CDR3 is TGTGCCAGCAGCCACGGGAAGGGTCACACTGAAGCTTTCTTT.

The rearrangement joins TRBV3-1 (or the pseudogene TRBV3-2) to TRBJ2-1, with 10 bases matching TRBD2. Germline CDR1 reads LGHDT; CDR2 reads YNNKEL (reference sequence). This CDR3 is built from 17 residues. V shed 0 bases, J shed 5 bases, and the junction held 7 bases outside the gene matches. This chain's CDR3 is CASSQEVSGGFNNEQFF. The CDR3 bases are TGTGCCAGCAGCCAAGAAGTTAGCGGGGGGTTCAACAATGAGCAGTTCTTC.